Given below is one TCR beta chain in context. This clonotype is deemed medium-sized (0.01 to 0.1%). The target of this receptor is not known. Base qualities are not recorded, but no much larger clone differs from it by a single base. The source of the sample is a study of CXCR3 chemokines and chemotherapy response in bladder cancer (dated by TCRdb to 2022 to 2024). In the study overall: Whether chemotherapy response in human bladder cancer was predicted by intratumoral CXCR3 chemokine system activity was examined in the study.

The CDR3 runs 14 residues from the cysteine to the phenylalanine. The CDR3 DNA has 42 bases and is translated from base 1. A distance of 15 bases separates the germline ends of V and J, which lose 5 bases and 5 bases respectively. For CDR1 and CDR2, the germline V gene lists MNHEY and SVGAGI. The library was obtained by PCR. The listed sequencing device is Illumina HiSeq 2500. Clones were called with MiXCR by TCRdb after fastp trimmed the public reads at Q25, and only in-frame beta chains were retained. When rows share a CDR3 protein, they turn into one entry using the most common DNA and genes. The sample has several thousand distinct CDR3 sequences on record, more than 20% of them singletons. The ten largest clonotypes hold 8.5% to 9% of the sample.

This receptor was taken from a human donor with bladder cancer that did not respond to neoadjuvant chemotherapy. Recombination connected TRBV6-5 to TRBJ1-2; the D gene is unclear. This specimen was taken from a patient whose treatment included neoadjuvant chemotherapy. The bases read TGTGCCAGCAGTGGAGAAGACGGCCTGTATGGCTACACCTTC. It specifies CASSGEDGLYGYTF.